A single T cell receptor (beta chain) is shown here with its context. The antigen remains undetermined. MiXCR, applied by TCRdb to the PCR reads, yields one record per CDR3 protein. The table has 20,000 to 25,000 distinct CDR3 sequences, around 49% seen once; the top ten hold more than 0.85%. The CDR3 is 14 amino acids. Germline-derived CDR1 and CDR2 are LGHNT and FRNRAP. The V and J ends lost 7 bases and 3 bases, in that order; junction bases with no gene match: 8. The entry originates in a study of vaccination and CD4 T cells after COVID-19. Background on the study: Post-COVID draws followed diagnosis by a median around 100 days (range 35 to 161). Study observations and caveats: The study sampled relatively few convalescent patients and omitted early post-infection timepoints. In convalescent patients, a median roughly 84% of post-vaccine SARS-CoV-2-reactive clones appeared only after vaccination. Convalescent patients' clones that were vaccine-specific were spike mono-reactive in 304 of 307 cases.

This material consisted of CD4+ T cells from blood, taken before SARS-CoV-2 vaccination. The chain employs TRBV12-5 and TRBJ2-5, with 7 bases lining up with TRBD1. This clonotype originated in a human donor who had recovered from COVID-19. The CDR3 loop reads CASARGTAEETQYF. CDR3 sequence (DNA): TGTGCTAGTGCCAGAGGGACAGCGGAAGAGACCCAGTACTTC.